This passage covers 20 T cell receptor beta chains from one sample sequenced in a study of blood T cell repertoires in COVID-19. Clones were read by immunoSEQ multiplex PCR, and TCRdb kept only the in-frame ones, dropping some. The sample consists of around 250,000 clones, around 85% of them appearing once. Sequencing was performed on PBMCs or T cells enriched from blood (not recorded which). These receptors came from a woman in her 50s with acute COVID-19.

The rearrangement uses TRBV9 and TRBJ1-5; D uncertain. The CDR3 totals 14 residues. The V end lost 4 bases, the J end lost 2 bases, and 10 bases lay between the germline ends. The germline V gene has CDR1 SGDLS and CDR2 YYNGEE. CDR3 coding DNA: TGTGCCAGCAGCAGCGGGCAGGGCAATCAGCCCCAGCATTTT. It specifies CASSSGQGNQPQHF. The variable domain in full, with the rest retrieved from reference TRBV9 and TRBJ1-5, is DSGVTQTPKHLITATGQRVTLRCSPRSGDLSVYWYQQSLDQGLQFLIQYYNGEERAKGNILERFSAQQFPDLHSELNLSSLELGDSALYFCASSSGQGNQPQHFGDGTRLSIL.

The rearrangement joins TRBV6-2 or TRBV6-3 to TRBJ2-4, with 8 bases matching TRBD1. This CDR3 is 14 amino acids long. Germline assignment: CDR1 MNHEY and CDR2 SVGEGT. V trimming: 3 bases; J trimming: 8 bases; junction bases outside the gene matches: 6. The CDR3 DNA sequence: TGTGCCAGCAGTTATCAGGGGGCGGGATACATTCAGTACTTC. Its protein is CASSYQGAGYIQYF.

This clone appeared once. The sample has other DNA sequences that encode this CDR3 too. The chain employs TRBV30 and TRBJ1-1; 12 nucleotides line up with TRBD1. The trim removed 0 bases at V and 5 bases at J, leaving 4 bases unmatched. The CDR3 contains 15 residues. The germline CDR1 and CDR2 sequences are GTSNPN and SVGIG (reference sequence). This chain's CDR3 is CAWSVLGQGATEAFF. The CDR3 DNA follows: TGTGCCTGGAGTGTACTGGGACAGGGGGCTACTGAAGCTTTCTTT.

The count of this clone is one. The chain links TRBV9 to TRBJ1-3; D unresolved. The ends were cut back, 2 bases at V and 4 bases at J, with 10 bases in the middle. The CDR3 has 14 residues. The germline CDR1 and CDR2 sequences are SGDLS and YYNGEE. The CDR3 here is CASSVSRSGNTIYF. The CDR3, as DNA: TGTGCCAGCAGCGTTTCCAGGTCCGGAAACACCATATATTTT.

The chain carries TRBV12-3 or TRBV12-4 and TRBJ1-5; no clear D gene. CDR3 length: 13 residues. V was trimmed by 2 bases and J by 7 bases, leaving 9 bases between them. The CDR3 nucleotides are TGTGCCAGCAGTTTAAACGGAGACCAGCCCCAGCATTTT. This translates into CASSLNGDQPQHF.

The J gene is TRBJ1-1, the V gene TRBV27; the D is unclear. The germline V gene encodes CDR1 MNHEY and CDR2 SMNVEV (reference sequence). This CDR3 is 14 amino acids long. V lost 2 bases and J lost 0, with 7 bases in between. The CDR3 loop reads CASSLNTLNTEAFF. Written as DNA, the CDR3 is TGTGCCAGCAGTTTAAACACCCTGAACACTGAAGCTTTCTTT.

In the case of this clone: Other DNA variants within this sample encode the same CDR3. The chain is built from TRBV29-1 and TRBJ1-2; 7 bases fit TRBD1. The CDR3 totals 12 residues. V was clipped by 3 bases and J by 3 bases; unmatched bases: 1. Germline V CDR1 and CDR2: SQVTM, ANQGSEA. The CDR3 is CSVEGQYYGYTF. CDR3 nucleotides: TGCAGCGTTGAGGGACAGTACTATGGCTACACCTTC.

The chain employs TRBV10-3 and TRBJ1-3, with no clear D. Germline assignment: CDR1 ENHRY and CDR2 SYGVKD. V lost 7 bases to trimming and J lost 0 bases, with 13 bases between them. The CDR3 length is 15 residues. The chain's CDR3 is CAITAGDLSGNTIYF. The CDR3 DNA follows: TGTGCCATCACAGCAGGCGACCTCTCTGGAAACACCATATATTTT.

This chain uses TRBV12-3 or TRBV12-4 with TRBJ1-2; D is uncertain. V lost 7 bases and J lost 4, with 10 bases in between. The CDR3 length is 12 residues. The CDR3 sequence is CASTLIGYGYTF. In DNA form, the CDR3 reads TGTGCCAGCACCCTAATTGGCTATGGCTACACCTTC.

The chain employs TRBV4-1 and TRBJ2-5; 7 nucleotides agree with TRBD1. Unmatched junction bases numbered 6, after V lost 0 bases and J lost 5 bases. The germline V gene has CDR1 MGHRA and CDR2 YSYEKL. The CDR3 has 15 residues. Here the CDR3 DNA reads TGCGCCAGCAGCCAAGAGAGGGGGCCGGGGGAGACCCAGTACTTC. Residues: CASSQERGPGETQYF.

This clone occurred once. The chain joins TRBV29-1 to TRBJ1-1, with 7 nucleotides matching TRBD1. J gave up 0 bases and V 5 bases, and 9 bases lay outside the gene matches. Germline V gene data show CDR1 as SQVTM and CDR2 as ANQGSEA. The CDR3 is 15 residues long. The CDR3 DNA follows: TGCAGCGTTTTTGACAGGGAACGTCTGAACACTGAAGCTTTCTTT. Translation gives CSVFDRERLNTEAFF.

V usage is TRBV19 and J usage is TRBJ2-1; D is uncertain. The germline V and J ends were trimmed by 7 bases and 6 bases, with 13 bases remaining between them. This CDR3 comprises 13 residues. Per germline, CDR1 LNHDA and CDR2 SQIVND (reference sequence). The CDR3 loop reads CASIQPPGNEQFF. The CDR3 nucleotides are TGTGCCAGTATTCAACCGCCGGGCAATGAGCAGTTCTTC.

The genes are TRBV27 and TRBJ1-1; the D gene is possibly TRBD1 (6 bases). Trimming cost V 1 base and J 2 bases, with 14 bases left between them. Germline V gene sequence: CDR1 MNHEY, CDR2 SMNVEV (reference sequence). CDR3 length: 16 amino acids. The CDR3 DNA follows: TGTGCCAGCAGTTTATACGTCGGACAGATAAACACTGAAGCTTTCTTT. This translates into CASSLYVGQINTEAFF.

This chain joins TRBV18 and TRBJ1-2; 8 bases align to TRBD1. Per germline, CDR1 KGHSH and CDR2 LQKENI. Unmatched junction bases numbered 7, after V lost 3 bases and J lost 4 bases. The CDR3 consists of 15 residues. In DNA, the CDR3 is TGTGCCAGCTCACCTTTGGACAGGGCCGTCTATGGCTACACCTTC. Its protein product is CASSPLDRAVYGYTF.

The CDR3 here is CASSSAGTGTNVLTF. CDR3 coding DNA: TGTGCCAGCAGTTCAGCCGGGACAGGGACCAACGTCCTGACTTTC. The chain recombines TRBV6-2 or TRBV6-3 with TRBJ2-6; 9 nucleotides agree with TRBD1. The V gene's germline CDR1 is MNHEY and CDR2 SVGEGT. The CDR3 runs to 15 residues. V was clipped by 4 bases and J by 8 bases; unmatched bases: 6.

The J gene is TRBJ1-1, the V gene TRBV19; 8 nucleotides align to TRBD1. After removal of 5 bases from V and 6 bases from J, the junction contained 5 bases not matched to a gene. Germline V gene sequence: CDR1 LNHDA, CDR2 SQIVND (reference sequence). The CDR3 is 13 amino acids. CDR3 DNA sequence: TGTGCCAGTAGTTTCGGACAGGGAGCTGAAGCTTTCTTT. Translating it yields CASSFGQGAEAFF.

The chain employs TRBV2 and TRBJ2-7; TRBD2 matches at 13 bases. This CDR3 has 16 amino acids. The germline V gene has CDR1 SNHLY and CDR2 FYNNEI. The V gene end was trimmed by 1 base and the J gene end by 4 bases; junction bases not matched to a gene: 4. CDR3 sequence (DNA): TGTGCCAGCAGTGAAGAACTAGCGGGGGGGCCGTACGAGCAGTACTTC. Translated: CASSEELAGGPYEQYF.

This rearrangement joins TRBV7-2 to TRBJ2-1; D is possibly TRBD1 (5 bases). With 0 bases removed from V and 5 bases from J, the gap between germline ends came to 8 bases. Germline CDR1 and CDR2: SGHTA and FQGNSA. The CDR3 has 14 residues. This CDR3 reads CASSLARQNNEQFF. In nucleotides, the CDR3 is TGTGCCAGCAGCTTAGCGAGACAGAACAATGAGCAGTTCTTC.

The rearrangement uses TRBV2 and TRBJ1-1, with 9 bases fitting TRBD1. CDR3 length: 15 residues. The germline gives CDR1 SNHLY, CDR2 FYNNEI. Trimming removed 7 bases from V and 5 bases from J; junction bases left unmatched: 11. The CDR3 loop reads CASKGPDRGNTEAFF. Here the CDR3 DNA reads TGTGCCAGCAAGGGACCGGACAGGGGTAATACTGAAGCTTTCTTT.

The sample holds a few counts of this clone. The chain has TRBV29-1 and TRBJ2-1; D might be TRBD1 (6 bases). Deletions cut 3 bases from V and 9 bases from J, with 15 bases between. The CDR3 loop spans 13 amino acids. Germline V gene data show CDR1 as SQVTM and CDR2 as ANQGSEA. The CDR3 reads CSVDRGFTREQFF. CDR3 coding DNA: TGCAGCGTTGACAGGGGATTTACGCGTGAGCAGTTCTTC.